Only a few counts were recorded for the clone carrying this T cell receptor (beta chain). Antigen specificity is unknown. The sample belongs to a study of blood T cells in healthy people across ages. About the research overall: Per two T cells, template switching captured roughly one barcoded beta molecule. Overall study results and limits: A strong correlation was seen between TCR beta diversity and naive T cell percentage.

This CDR3 contains 14 residues. Germline V gene data show CDR1 as SQVTM and CDR2 as ANQGSEA. V was cut by 4 bases and J by 9 bases, with 19 bases left in between. Per sample, extraction of total RNA gave at least 5 micrograms in every case. Using a J-beta primer mix together with a sample-barcoded 5' primer, a second PCR was run for roughly 7 to 12 cycles. TCRdb fed the 5' RACE reads into MiXCR, producing one record per CDR3 protein. The sample holds more than 800,000 distinct CDR3 sequences; 40% to 50% are singletons and the top ten take under 20%. Specimen: blood. The chain employs TRBV29-1 and TRBJ2-1, with a weak D call TRBD2 (5 bases). The source of this sequence is a woman aged 60-75 years in good health. The CDR3 DNA sequence: TGCAGCGTTGGGACGGGAAGGGCGAGTGGTGAGCAGTTCTTC. The encoded protein is CSVGTGRASGEQFF.